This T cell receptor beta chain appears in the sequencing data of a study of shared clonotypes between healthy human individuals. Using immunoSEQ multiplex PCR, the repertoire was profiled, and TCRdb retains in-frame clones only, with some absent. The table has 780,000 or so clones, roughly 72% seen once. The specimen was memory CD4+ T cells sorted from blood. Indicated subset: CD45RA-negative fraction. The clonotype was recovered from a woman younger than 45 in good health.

This CDR3 reads CASSLDRNNYGYTF. The CDR3 nucleotides read TGTGCCAGCAGCTTGGACCGGAATAACTATGGCTACACCTTC. This rearrangement joins TRBV5-6 to TRBJ1-2; D is unresolved. V shed 0 bases and J shed 1 base, with 7 bases lying between them. Per the germline V gene, CDR1 is SGHDT and CDR2 is YYEEEE. The CDR3 contains 14 residues.